A selection of T cell receptor beta chains follows, all from one sample in a study of OX40 agonist ivuxolimab in advanced cancers. Here immunoSEQ multiplex PCR was the method, and the copy in TCRdb shows in-frame clones only, minus some. The sample has 25,000 to 30,000 clones, just under 80% seen once. Specimen: CD4+ or CD8+ T cells sorted from blood, collected in a trial of the OX40 agonist ivuxolimab. The receptors derive from an adult with an advanced solid tumor such as melanoma, head and neck, liver or kidney cancer. Both conserved end residues are part of each CDR3. The D gene is left open where the match is weak. Some rows have no size entry. The others give once, few or many, or a class for an expanded clone.

clone_size j_call v_call d_call cdr3_nt cdr3_aa
NA TRBJ2-4 TRBV27 TRBD1 TGTGCCAGCAGTTCCCGGACAGGGTGGTACATTCAGTACTTC CASSSRTGWYIQYF
NA TRBJ1-1 TRBV7-9 NA TGTGCCAGCCTCACTTTTAACACTGAAGCTTTCTTT CASLTFNTEAFF
NA TRBJ2-5 TRBV5-4 NA TGTGCCAGCAGCTCCGGCAGCTGGGAGACCCAGTACTTC CASSSGSWETQYF
NA TRBJ1-5 TRBV2 NA TGTGCCAGCAGACGAAGGGGCAATCAGCCCCAGCATTTT CASRRRGNQPQHF
NA TRBJ1-5 TRBV10-3 TRBD1 TGTGCCATCAGCCCCGGAAGGGGGCCTGGTCAGCCCCAGCATTTT CAISPGRGPGQPQHF
few TRBJ1-1 TRBV2 TRBD1 TGTGCCAGCGCTAGGGACAGATTGAACACTGAAGCTTTCTTT CASARDRLNTEAFF
NA TRBJ1-2 TRBV5-5 TRBD1 TGTGCCAGCAGCTTGGTGCAGGGGGAGGACGGTAACTATGGCTACACCTTC CASSLVQGEDGNYGYTF
NA TRBJ1-1 TRBV5-1 NA TGCGCCAGCAGCATCAGGCAGGAGGTCACTGAAGCTTTCTTT CASSIRQEVTEAFF
NA TRBJ1-2 TRBV6-5 NA TGTGCCAGCAGTATGACAGAAAACTATGGCTACACCTTC CASSMTENYGYTF
NA TRBJ1-1 TRBV19 NA TGTGCCAGTAGTATAGCGGAGACGGGGAACACTGAAGCTTTCTTT CASSIAETGNTEAFF
NA TRBJ2-1 TRBV2 TRBD1 TGTGCCAGCAGCCCGGGGACAGGTCTCTACAATGAGCAGTTCTTC CASSPGTGLYNEQFF
once TRBJ1-2 TRBV7-2 NA TGTGCCAGCAGCTTCTCAGAAATCACAGCTAAACTTGGCTACACCTTC CASSFSEITAKLGYTF
NA TRBJ2-5 TRBV11-2 NA TGTGCCAGCAGCCAGGCCAATGTCGAGACCCAGTACTTC CASSQANVETQYF
once TRBJ1-5 TRBV7-2 NA TGTGCCAGCAGGGGGGATAGCAATCAGCCCCAGCATTTT CASRGDSNQPQHF
NA TRBJ1-1 TRBV10-3 NA TGTGCCATCAGTGAGCGGGGGGGCGGGGCCTTGAACACTGAAGCTTTCTTT CAISERGGGALNTEAFF
NA TRBJ2-1 TRBV29-1 NA TGCAGCGTTGAAGCTTTAGCGGAGCAGTTCTTC CSVEALAEQFF
NA TRBJ1-1 TRBV11-1 TRBD1 TGTGCCAGCAGCGGCTGGACAGGGGGCCACACTGAAGCTTTCTTT CASSGWTGGHTEAFF
NA TRBJ1-4 TRBV19 NA TGTGCCAGTAGTTTCAGGGGCACTAATGAAAAACTGTTTTTT CASSFRGTNEKLFF
NA TRBJ2-5 TRBV9 TRBD2 TGTGCCAGCAGCACCCCGGGACTAGCGGGGGGAGAGACCCAGTACTTC CASSTPGLAGGETQYF
few TRBJ2-2 TRBV4-1 NA TGCGCCAGCAGTAACGGGTACACCGGGGAGCTGTTTTTT CASSNGYTGELFF
NA TRBJ1-1 TRBV2 NA TGTGCCAGCAGGGAATCCCAGGCCACGGGAACTGAAGCTTTCTTT CASRESQATGTEAFF
NA TRBJ2-7 TRBV6-1 NA TGTGCCAGCAGGGCTGGGGGCGAGCAGTACTTC CASRAGGEQYF
NA TRBJ2-2 TRBV4-1 TRBD1 TGCGCCAGCAGCCCCCTCTTGACAGGGACGGTTACGAACACCGGGGAGCTGTTTTTT CASSPLLTGTVTNTGELFF
NA TRBJ2-4 TRBV2 TRBD1 TGTGCCAGCACCGTCCTCTCCGGGACAGGAGAAAACATTCAGTACTTC CASTVLSGTGENIQYF
NA TRBJ1-3 TRBV9 NA TGTGCCAGCAGCGTAGGGGGTGCGCCGATCATATATTTT CASSVGGAPIIYF
NA TRBJ2-2 TRBV6-5 TRBD2 TGTGCCAGCAGTAACTCCGGGGGGGCGAACACCGGGGAGCTGTTTTTT CASSNSGGANTGELFF
NA TRBJ2-1 TRBV6-1 TRBD1 TGTGCCAGCAGTGAAGACCCAGGGGGCGATGAGCAGTTCTTC CASSEDPGGDEQFF
NA TRBJ1-5 TRBV7-2 NA TGTGCCAGCAGCTTAGAGGGAACAGGGTATCAGCCCCAGCATTTT CASSLEGTGYQPQHF